This T cell receptor beta chain was sequenced for a study of beta chain features in type 1 diabetes. Study context: What patients shared with healthy donors was a similar profile of age, gender and cell yields.

As concerns this clone: No antigen is known for it.

V shed 5 bases and J 6 bases; nucleotides not matched to a gene: 7. Germline V gene data show CDR1 as SGHRS and CDR2 as YFSETQ. The CDR3 extends over 13 amino acids. Points from the study as a whole: Shortening of TCRB CDR3s, moderate but significant, appeared in all four CD4+ subsets of Type 1 diabetes patients.

Every isolated RNA sample was fully reverse transcribed, so sequencing captured expressed TCRB transcripts. The assay was immunoSEQ multiplex PCR, and TCRdb's table has in-frame clones only and misses some. This table holds around 300,000 clones, 14% to 15% found once. The receptor's source is a man younger than 35 with type 1 diabetes. Sequences were obtained from naive CD4+ T cells from blood. This chain uses TRBV5-1 with TRBJ2-7; 8 positions agree with TRBD2. CDR3 nucleotide sequence: TGCGCCAGCAGACAAGCGGGAGTTCGCGAGCAGTACTTC. It codes for CASRQAGVREQYF.